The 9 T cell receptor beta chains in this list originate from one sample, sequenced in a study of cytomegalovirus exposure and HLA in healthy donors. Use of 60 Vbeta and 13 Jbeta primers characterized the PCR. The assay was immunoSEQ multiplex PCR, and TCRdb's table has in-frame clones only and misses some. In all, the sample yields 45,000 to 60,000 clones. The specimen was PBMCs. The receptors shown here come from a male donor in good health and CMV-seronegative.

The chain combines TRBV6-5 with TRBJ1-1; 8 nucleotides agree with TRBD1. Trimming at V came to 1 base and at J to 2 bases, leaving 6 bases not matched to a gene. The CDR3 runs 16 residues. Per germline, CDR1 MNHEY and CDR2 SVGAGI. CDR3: CASSYFPGGENTEAFF. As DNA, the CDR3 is TGTGCCAGCAGTTACTTCCCAGGGGGCGAAAACACTGAAGCTTTCTTT.

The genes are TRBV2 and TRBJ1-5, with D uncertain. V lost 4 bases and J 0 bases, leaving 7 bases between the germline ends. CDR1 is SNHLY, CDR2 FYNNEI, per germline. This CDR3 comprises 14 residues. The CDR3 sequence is CASSVGDSNQPQHF. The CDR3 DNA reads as TGTGCCAGCAGTGTAGGAGATAGCAATCAGCCCCAGCATTTT.

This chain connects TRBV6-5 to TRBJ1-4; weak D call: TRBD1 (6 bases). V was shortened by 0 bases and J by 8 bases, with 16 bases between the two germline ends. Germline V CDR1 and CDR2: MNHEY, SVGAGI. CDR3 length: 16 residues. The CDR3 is CASSYSMGAGEEKLFF. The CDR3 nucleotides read TGTGCCAGCAGTTACTCGATGGGGGCTGGGGAGGAAAAACTGTTTTTT.

The CDR3 DNA sequence: TGTGCCAGCAGCGTACAGGGAGGGATCAATCAGCCCCAGCATTTT. This translates into CASSVQGGINQPQHF. The J gene is TRBJ1-5, the V gene TRBV7-2, with D maybe TRBD1 (6 bases). This CDR3 has 15 residues. The V gene lost 5 bases and the J gene lost 3 bases, with 14 bases spanning the gap. The germline CDR1 and CDR2 sequences are SGHTA and FQGNSA.

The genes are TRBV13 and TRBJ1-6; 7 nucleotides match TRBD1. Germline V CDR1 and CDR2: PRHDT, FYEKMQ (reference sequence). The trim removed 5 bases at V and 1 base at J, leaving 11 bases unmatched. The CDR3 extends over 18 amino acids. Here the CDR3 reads CASSPGDSLGSYNSPLHF. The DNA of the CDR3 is TGTGCCAGCAGCCCGGGGGACAGCCTCGGATCCTATAATTCACCCCTCCACTTT. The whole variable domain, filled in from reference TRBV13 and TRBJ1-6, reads AAGVIQSPRHLIKEKRETATLKCYPIPRHDTVYWYQQGPGQDPQFLISFYEKMQSDKGSIPDRFSAQQFSDYHSELNMSSLELGDSALYFCASSPGDSLGSYNSPLHFGNGTRLTVT.

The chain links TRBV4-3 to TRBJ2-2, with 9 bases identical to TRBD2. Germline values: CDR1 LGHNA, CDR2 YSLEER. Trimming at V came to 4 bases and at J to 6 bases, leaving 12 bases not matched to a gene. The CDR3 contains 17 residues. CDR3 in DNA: TGCGCCAGCAGCCTCAGACTGGCGGGGGGGCAATCCGGGGAGCTGTTTTTT. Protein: CASSLRLAGGQSGELFF.

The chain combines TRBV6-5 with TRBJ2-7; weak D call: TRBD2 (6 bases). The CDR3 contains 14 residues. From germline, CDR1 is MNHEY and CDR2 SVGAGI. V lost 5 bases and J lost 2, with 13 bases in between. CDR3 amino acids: CASSPGTFTYEQYF. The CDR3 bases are TGTGCCAGCAGTCCCGGGACTTTCACCTACGAGCAGTACTTC.

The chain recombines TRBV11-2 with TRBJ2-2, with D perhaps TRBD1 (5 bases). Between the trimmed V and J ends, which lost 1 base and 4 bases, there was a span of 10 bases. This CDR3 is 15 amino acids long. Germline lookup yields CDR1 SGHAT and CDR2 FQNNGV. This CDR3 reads CASSLVLTATGELFF. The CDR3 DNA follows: TGTGCCAGCAGCTTAGTCCTGACAGCCACCGGGGAGCTGTTTTTT. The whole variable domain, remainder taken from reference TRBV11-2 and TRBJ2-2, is EAGVAQSPRYKIIEKRQSVAFWCNPISGHATLYWYQQILGQGPKLLIQFQNNGVVDDSQLPKDRFSAERLKGVDSTLKIQPAKLEDSAVYLCASSLVLTATGELFFGEGSRLTVL.

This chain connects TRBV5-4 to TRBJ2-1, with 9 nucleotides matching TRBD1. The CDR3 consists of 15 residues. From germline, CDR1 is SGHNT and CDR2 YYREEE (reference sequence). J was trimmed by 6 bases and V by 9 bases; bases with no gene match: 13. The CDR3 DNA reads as TGTGCCATCCTCTTCCGGGGACAGGGTGGCAATGAGCAGTTCTTC. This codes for CAILFRGQGGNEQFF.